Shown below are 30 T cell receptor beta chains from a single sample sequenced in a study of blood T cell repertoires in COVID-19. Method: immunoSEQ multiplex PCR; TCRdb's copy keeps in-frame clones and lacks some. The sample comprises 200,000 to 250,000 clones, roughly 80% of which are singletons, and approximately 5% rests with the top ten. The sequencing input was PBMCs or T cells enriched from blood (not recorded which). The receptors shown here come from a woman aged 45-60 years who had been exposed to COVID-19.

This rearrangement joins TRBV7-8 to TRBJ1-1; TRBD1 matches at 11 bases. The CDR3 consists of 15 residues. Per the germline V gene, CDR1 is SGHVS and CDR2 is FQNEAQ. The V and J ends lost 5 bases and 0 bases, in that order; junction bases with no gene match: 2. The CDR3: CASSRDRGVNTEAFF. The CDR3 nucleotides are TGTGCCAGCAGCCGGGACAGGGGGGTGAACACTGAAGCTTTCTTT.

This sequence joins TRBV20-1 and TRBJ1-2, with D uncertain. Germline CDR1 reads DFQATT; CDR2 reads SNEGSKA (reference sequence). This CDR3 contains 9 residues. With 4 bases removed from V and 7 bases from J, the gap between germline ends came to 4 bases. CDR3 bases: TGCAGTGCTAAGCGTGGCTACACCTTC. It codes for CSAKRGYTF.

V gene TRBV7-8 combines with J gene TRBJ2-7, with D perhaps TRBD1 (5 bases). The CDR3 has 14 amino acids. With 1 base removed from V and 5 bases from J, the gap between germline ends came to 12 bases. Germline V lookup: CDR1 SGHVS, CDR2 FQNEAQ. CDR3 residues: CASSLVPGKDEQYF. DNA for the CDR3: TGTGCCAGCAGCTTAGTACCAGGGAAGGACGAGCAGTACTTC.

On this clone: Within the sample, other DNA sequences also encode this same CDR3. Here the CDR3 reads CASSSGPGNTIYF. The CDR3, as DNA: TGTGCCAGCAGTAGCGGTCCTGGAAACACCATATATTTT. This chain uses TRBV12-3 or TRBV12-4 with TRBJ1-3, with D uncertain. The V gene lost 5 bases and the J gene lost 2 bases, with 7 bases spanning the gap. This CDR3 has 13 residues.

J is TRBJ2-2 and V is TRBV7-9; no definite D call. The V gene lost 3 bases and the J gene lost 5 bases, with 4 bases spanning the gap. Germline V gene sequence: CDR1 SEHNR, CDR2 FQNEAQ (reference sequence). The CDR3 is 12 residues long. CDR3 residues: CASSLETGELFF. As DNA, the CDR3 is TGTGCCAGCAGCTTGGAGACCGGGGAGCTGTTTTTT.

The chain joins TRBV7-2 to TRBJ1-5; D is unclear. Germline loops: CDR1 SGHTA, CDR2 FQGNSA. The CDR3 length is 14 residues. The V gene lost 4 bases and the J gene lost 4 bases, with 11 bases spanning the gap. The CDR3, as DNA: TGTGCCAGCAGCTCTTCACGGTCTAATCAGCCCCAGCATTTT. It encodes CASSSSRSNQPQHF.

The chain employs TRBV18 and TRBJ2-2; D possibly corresponds to TRBD1 (6 bases). Trimming took 5 bases from V and 5 from J, leaving 15 bases between them. Germline CDR1 is KGHSH and CDR2 is LQKENI. The CDR3 is 15 amino acids. The CDR3, as DNA: TGTGCCAGCTCAAGGACTGACAGGCCAACCGGGGAGCTGTTTTTT. Translated, it gives CASSRTDRPTGELFF.

The rearrangement links TRBV5-6 to TRBJ1-5; no definite D call. The V and J ends lost 0 bases and 5 bases respectively, with 15 bases between them. Germline CDR1 and CDR2: SGHDT and YYEEEE. The CDR3 contains 16 residues. The CDR3 nucleotides are TGTGCCAGCAGCTTGGCGCCGGGGTGGGCCGATCAGCCCCAGCATTTT. Encoded protein: CASSLAPGWADQPQHF.

The chain recombines TRBV3-1 (or the pseudogene TRBV3-2) with TRBJ1-2, with D tentatively TRBD1 (6 bases). CDR3 length: 19 amino acids. V was shortened by 0 bases and J by 4 bases, with 24 bases between the two germline ends. Germline values: CDR1 LGHDT, CDR2 YNNKEL (reference sequence). In DNA, the CDR3 is TGTGCCAGCAGCCAAGATGAGCCAGGTAGTCAGGGGTTCTCCTATGGCTACACCTTC. Protein product: CASSQDEPGSQGFSYGYTF.

V usage is TRBV5-6 and J usage is TRBJ2-7, with 14 bases matching TRBD2. This CDR3 spans 13 amino acids. Germline-derived CDR1 and CDR2 are SGHDT and YYEEEE. The V gene end was trimmed by 7 bases and the J gene end by 7 bases; junction bases not matched to a gene: 4. The CDR3, as DNA: TGTGCCAGCGGGACTAGCGGGGGCCTGGAGCAGTACTTC. It encodes CASGTSGGLEQYF.

The V and J genes are TRBV29-1 and TRBJ2-1, with D uncertain. Germline CDR1 reads SQVTM; CDR2 reads ANQGSEA. The CDR3 totals 13 residues. The ends were cut back, 4 bases at V and 10 bases at J, with 17 bases in the middle. Here the CDR3 reads CSVGSLAPPEQFF. The DNA of the CDR3 is TGCAGCGTTGGGTCGCTGGCCCCACCCGAGCAGTTCTTC.

This chain links TRBV21-1 with TRBJ2-2; the table calls TRBD1, which could not be checked here. TRBV21-1 is classified as a pseudogene. The CDR3 sequence is 15 residues long. Here the CDR3 DNA reads TGTGCCAGCCCCCACAGGGGCGAGGACACCGGGGAGCTGTTTTTT. Translating gives CASPHRGEDTGELFF.

Turning to this clone: The identical CDR3 is also encoded by other nucleotide sequences in the sample. The rearrangement uses TRBV5-1 and TRBJ1-1; 10 bases fit TRBD1. Germline-derived CDR1 and CDR2 are SGHRS and YFSETQ. The CDR3 length is 15 residues. V trimming: 4 bases; J trimming: 1 base; junction bases outside the gene matches: 4. The CDR3 DNA sequence: TGCGCCAGCAGCCTAGGACAGGGGGGGAACACTGAAGCTTTCTTT. Translation: CASSLGQGGNTEAFF. Based on the CDR3 plus reference TRBV5-1 and TRBJ1-1, the full variable domain is KAGVTQTPRYLIKTRGQQVTLSCSPISGHRSVSWYQQTPGQGLQFLFEYFSETQRNKGNFPGRFSGRQFSNSRSEMNVSTLELGDSALYLCASSLGQGGNTEAFFGQGTRLTVV.

V usage is TRBV29-1 and J usage is TRBJ1-2, with D hard to call. The V and J ends lost 4 bases and 4 bases respectively, with 13 bases between them. Germline loops: CDR1 SQVTM, CDR2 ANQGSEA. This CDR3 spans 13 amino acids. The CDR3 DNA sequence: TGCAGCGTTGGAGGCGGCACCGTCTATGGCTACACCTTC. Its translation is CSVGGGTVYGYTF.

V gene TRBV6-6 combines with J gene TRBJ1-1; 10 nucleotides line up with TRBD1. CDR3 length: 18 amino acids. V trimming: 5 bases; J trimming: 4 bases; junction bases outside the gene matches: 16. Germline assignment: CDR1 MNHNY and CDR2 SVGAGI (reference sequence). The CDR3 sequence is CASSPLNTGTGVVTEAFF. The CDR3 nucleotides are TGTGCCAGCAGTCCGCTGAATACCGGGACAGGGGTTGTCACTGAAGCTTTCTTT.

This chain links TRBV29-1 with TRBJ2-7, with a possible D match to TRBD1 (6 bases). The germline V gene encodes CDR1 SQVTM and CDR2 ANQGSEA. V was cut by 4 bases and J by 6 bases, with 13 bases left in between. CDR3 length: 12 residues. As DNA, the CDR3 is TGCAGCGTTGTAACAGGGACCGTCGAGCAGTACTTC. This encodes CSVVTGTVEQYF.

The rearrangement uses TRBV7-2 and TRBJ1-2; 9 bases map to TRBD1. The CDR3 sequence is 16 residues long. Germline CDR1 is SGHTA and CDR2 is FQGNSA. J gave up 3 bases and V 5 bases, and 10 bases lay outside the gene matches. CDR3 sequence reads: CASSTAGQGPYYGYTF. CDR3 DNA sequence: TGTGCCAGCAGCACGGCGGGACAGGGCCCCTACTATGGCTACACCTTC.

V and J are TRBV3-1 (or the pseudogene TRBV3-2) and TRBJ1-5; D ambiguous. Trimming cost V 4 bases and J 0 bases, with 10 bases left between them. The CDR3 is made up of 15 amino acids. Germline assignment: CDR1 LGHDT and CDR2 YNNKEL (reference sequence). CDR3 loop: CASSLTQDSNQPQHF. The CDR3 DNA is TGTGCCAGCAGCCTTACCCAGGATAGCAATCAGCCCCAGCATTTT.

V gene TRBV7-9 combines with J gene TRBJ1-4; TRBD1 aligns across 8 bases. V dropped 1 base and J dropped 5; count of bases not matched to a gene: 12. This CDR3 region has 18 residues. Germline V gene lookup returns CDR1 SEHNR and CDR2 FQNEAQ (reference sequence). The CDR3 DNA is TGTGCCAGCAGCTTAGGGGCAGGGGGCTCCTCCGTAAATGAAAAACTGTTTTTT. It encodes CASSLGAGGSSVNEKLFF.

The V call is TRBV18, the J call TRBJ1-4; D is possibly TRBD1 (6 bases). V gave up 3 bases and J gave up 8 bases, with 10 bases separating them. There are 13 residues in the CDR3. Germline V gives CDR1 KGHSH, CDR2 LQKENI. CDR3: CASSPQGQEKLFF. The DNA of the CDR3 is TGTGCCAGCTCACCCCAGGGGCAGGAAAAACTGTTTTTT.

Concerning this clone itself: The sample holds other DNA sequences that translate to the same CDR3. J is TRBJ2-1 and V is TRBV6-2 or TRBV6-3, with 7 bases aligning to TRBD2. This CDR3 contains 14 residues. V dropped 3 bases and J dropped 4; count of bases not matched to a gene: 3. Germline CDR1 MNHEY, CDR2 SVGEGT. CDR3: CASSYGGGYNEQFF. CDR3 bases: TGTGCCAGCAGTTATGGCGGGGGATACAATGAGCAGTTCTTC.

This clone was counted a few times. The chain links TRBV3-1 (or the pseudogene TRBV3-2) to TRBJ2-1, with D possibly being TRBD1 (6 bases). The V end was cut by 1 base, the J end by 4 bases, with 14 bases between. Germline CDR1 is LGHDT and CDR2 is YNNKEL (reference sequence). CDR3 length: 16 residues. The CDR3 loop reads CASSQAGAKRYNEQFF. The CDR3 DNA sequence: TGTGCCAGCAGCCAAGCAGGGGCTAAACGATACAATGAGCAGTTCTTC.

This clone occurred once. CDR3 amino acids: CASSDSSAQHF. In DNA, the CDR3 is TGTGCCAGCAGTGATTCGTCGGCCCAGCATTTT. J is TRBJ1-5 and V is TRBV6-1; D is unresolved. Per the germline V gene, CDR1 is MNHNS and CDR2 is SASEGT. Trimming cost V 3 bases and J 11 bases, with 8 bases left between them. The CDR3 is made up of 11 amino acids.

This clone was detected only once. The chain uses TRBV27 and TRBJ1-2, with TRBD1 identical over 7 bases. The germline V gene has CDR1 MNHEY and CDR2 SMNVEV (reference sequence). Germline trimming cut 4 bases from V and 8 bases from J; bases unmatched to any gene: 4. The CDR3 length is 12 residues. CDR3 region: CASSSTGVGYTF. The CDR3 DNA reads as TGTGCCAGCAGTTCTACAGGGGTGGGCTACACCTTC.

The rearrangement joins TRBV24-1 to TRBJ1-5; possible D gene TRBD1, 5 bases. CDR3 length equals 15 residues. The germline V gene encodes CDR1 KGHDR and CDR2 SFDVKD. V lost 2 bases, J lost 10 bases, and 17 bases lay in between. CDR3 sequence reads: CATSDSRTPRGPQHF. DNA of the CDR3: TGTGCCACCAGTGATTCTCGGACACCCCGTGGACCCCAGCATTTT.

The chain employs TRBV28 and TRBJ1-2; D might be TRBD1 (6 bases). The germline V and J ends were trimmed by 7 bases and 4 bases, with 13 bases remaining between them. This CDR3 is built from 13 residues. Per the germline V gene, CDR1 is MDHEN and CDR2 is SYDVKM. The DNA for the CDR3 is TGTGCCAGCACCTTAGGGGGGGGCTATGGCTACACCTTC. Encoded protein: CASTLGGGYGYTF.

The rearrangement links TRBV6-5 to TRBJ2-7; D unclear. CDR1 and CDR2 (germline): MNHEY, SVGAGI. V gave up 2 bases and J gave up 7 bases, with 9 bases separating them. The CDR3 is 12 amino acids. The CDR3 loop is CASSYLGSEQYF. The CDR3 nucleotides are TGTGCCAGCAGTTACCTGGGCTCGGAGCAGTACTTC.

The chain recombines TRBV11-2 with TRBJ2-3; tentatively, D is TRBD1 (5 bases). Germline V lookup: CDR1 SGHAT, CDR2 FQNNGV. The CDR3 extends over 15 amino acids. Deletions cut 1 base from V and 3 bases from J, with 11 bases between. The CDR3 is CASSLANRKTDTQYF. CDR3 sequence (DNA): TGTGCCAGCAGCTTAGCCAACAGGAAAACAGATACGCAGTATTTT.

The rearrangement links TRBV29-1 to TRBJ1-2; 10 bases line up with TRBD1. Trimming removed 7 bases from V and 8 bases from J; junction bases left unmatched: 16. The CDR3 totals 15 residues. The V gene's germline CDR1 is SQVTM and CDR2 ANQGSEA. The CDR3 region is CSAGQGKGSGKGYTF. The DNA for the CDR3 is TGCAGCGCGGGACAGGGGAAGGGGTCCGGGAAAGGCTACACCTTC.

The chain links TRBV20-1 to TRBJ1-5; D not resolved. The V and J ends lost 3 bases and 0 bases respectively, with 12 bases between them. Germline values: CDR1 DFQATT, CDR2 SNEGSKA (reference sequence). The CDR3 spans 15 residues. For the CDR3, the DNA is TGCAGTGCTAGTCTCCCGAGCCTTAGCAATCAGCCCCAGCATTTT. Translated: CSASLPSLSNQPQHF.